The entry below describes one TCR beta chain. Its specificity is unknown. This entry is derived from a study of shared clonotypes between healthy human individuals. Study-level findings and limits: Between four donors, naive CD4 clonotypes were shared at a level of roughly 5.5%.

The protocol was immunoSEQ multiplex PCR, while the TCRdb copy is restricted to in-frame clones and leaves out a portion. Among around 180,000 clones listed, around 93% were seen once. CDR1 is MDHEN and CDR2 is SYDVKM in the germline V gene. Trimming removed 1 base at V and 9 bases at J, with 12 bases between. CDR3 length equals 13 residues. Into CD45RA+ naive and CD45RA-negative memory subsets, the CD4+ cells were split. This sequence joins TRBV28 and TRBJ1-2; a possible D gene is TRBD1 (5 bases). The sequencing input was naive CD4+ T cells sorted from blood. Subset given: CD45RA+ positively selected. This TCR derives from a woman between 25 and 40 years old in good health. CDR3 in amino acids: CASSLSGDSSYTF. CDR3 nucleotide sequence: TGTGCCAGCAGTTTATCTGGAGACAGTAGCTACACCTTC.